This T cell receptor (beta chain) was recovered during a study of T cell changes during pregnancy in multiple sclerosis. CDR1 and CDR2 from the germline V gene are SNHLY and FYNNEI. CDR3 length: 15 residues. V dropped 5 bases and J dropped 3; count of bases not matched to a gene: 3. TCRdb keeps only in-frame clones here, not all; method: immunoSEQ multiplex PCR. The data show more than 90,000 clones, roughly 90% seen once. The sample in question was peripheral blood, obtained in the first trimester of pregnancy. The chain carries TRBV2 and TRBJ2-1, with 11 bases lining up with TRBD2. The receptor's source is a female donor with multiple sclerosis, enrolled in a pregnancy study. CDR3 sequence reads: CASSTSGRVYNEQFF. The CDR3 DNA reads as TGTGCCAGCAGTACTAGCGGGAGAGTCTACAATGAGCAGTTCTTC.